These 21 T cell receptor beta chains share one sample of origin, sequenced in a study of regulatory T cells in long-lasting Graves disease (dated by TCRdb to the early 2020s). Libraries were built with multiplex PCR. Sequencing used an Illumina HiSeq 4000. TCR beta libraries were built with iRepertoire HTBI primers and Arm-PCR amplification of CDR3 regions. In-frame beta chains were kept once TCRdb had trimmed the public reads at Q25 with fastp and called clones with MiXCR. One record per CDR3 amino acid sequence lists the most common genes and DNA. This sample lists about 440,000 distinct CDR3 sequences; more than 13% were detected once. The leading ten clones occupy 16% of the sample. Reading the label with the study, this specimen's time point is: newly diagnosed GD, antithyroid drugs for less than 3 months. For both TCR sequencing and RNA sequencing, RNA was extracted from PBMCs using TRIzol. These data were likewise used in another study, on T cells in Graves' hyperthyroidism and ophthalmopathy.

Specimen: peripheral blood mononuclear cells (PBMCs), collected at new diagnosis, from a patient treated with antithyroid drugs. Receptors originate from a woman under 40 with Graves disease. Donor details come from another sample of the same person, matched by shared clones.

A few counts support this clonotype. A much bigger clone sits one base away, suggesting this may be a read error. CDR3: CALTLAYEQYF. DNA of the CDR3: TGTGCCTTGACTCTCGCCTACGAGCAGTACTTC. V is TRBV30 and J is TRBJ2-7; no clear D gene. The V end was cut by 7 bases, the J end by 2 bases, with 9 bases between. The CDR3 totals 11 residues. Germline V lookup: CDR1 GTSNPN, CDR2 SVGIG (reference sequence).

This clonotype was detected ten times or more. The chain links TRBV3-1 to TRBJ1-5, with D possibly TRBD1 on 5 matching bases. CDR1 is LGHDT and CDR2 is YNNKEL in the germline V gene (reference sequence). CDR3 size: 16 residues. Trimming removed 2 bases at V and 5 bases at J, with 16 bases between. This CDR3 reads CASSQSGKGKDQPQHF. CDR3 DNA sequence: TGTGCCAGCAGCCAATCAGGGAAAGGAAAGGATCAGCCCCAGCATTTT.

This clonotype was found a few times. This sequence joins TRBV29-1 and TRBJ2-7, with TRBD2 identical over 8 bases. Trimming at V came to 1 base and at J to 7 bases, leaving 12 bases not matched to a gene. CDR1 and CDR2 (germline): SQVTM, ANQGSEA. CDR3 length: 15 residues. The CDR3 nucleotides read TGCAGCGTTGAAGGTAGCGGGAACGGCCGGGTTGAGCAGTACTTC. Encoded protein: CSVEGSGNGRVEQYF.

As regards this clonotype: A clone one base away is much larger, so this may be a read error. The chain links TRBV11-2 to TRBJ2-5; the match to TRBD1 covers 11 bases. This CDR3 has 20 amino acids. Per the germline V gene, CDR1 is SGHAT and CDR2 is FQNNGV. CDR3 loop: CANSYLGQGEVARKGETQYF. The CDR3 nucleotides are TGTGCCAACAGCTACTTGGGACAGGGGGAGGTTGCCAGGAAGGGGGAGACCCAGTACTTC.

This clonotype was seen many times. The CDR3 protein is CASSPKRSNQPQHF. The CDR3 DNA follows: TGTGCCAGTAGTCCCAAGCGAAGCAATCAGCCCCAGCATTTT. The rearrangement joins TRBV19 to TRBJ1-5; D gene ambiguous. Between the trimmed V and J ends, which lost 5 bases and 1 base, there was a span of 9 bases. Per the germline V gene, CDR1 is LNHDA and CDR2 is SQIVND (reference sequence). The CDR3 sequence is 14 residues long.

This chain uses TRBV7-9 with TRBJ2-4; D not certain. Germline V gene data show CDR1 as SEHNR and CDR2 as FQNEAQ (reference sequence). V shed 1 base and J shed 5 bases, with 9 bases lying between them. The CDR3 runs 14 residues. CDR3 sequence: CASSLGDTQNIQYF. CDR3 DNA sequence: TGTGCCAGCAGCTTAGGGGATACTCAAAACATTCAGTACTTC.

This clonotype was seen at least ten times. This chain links TRBV7-9 with TRBJ2-1; either TRBD1 or TRBD2 may fit D (6 bases each). The CDR3 loop spans 16 amino acids. Trimming removed 6 bases from V and 6 bases from J, with 21 bases in between. CDR1 is SEHNR and CDR2 is FQNEAQ in the germline V gene (reference sequence). This CDR3 reads CASRLSRGESGNEQFF. The CDR3 DNA sequence: TGTGCCAGCAGACTTTCGAGGGGGGAGTCGGGCAATGAGCAGTTCTTC.

In its sample, this clonotype was seen many times. V and J are TRBV3-1 and TRBJ1-1; possibly TRBD1 for D (5 bases). The CDR3 length is 13 residues. CDR1 is LGHDT, CDR2 YNNKEL, per germline (reference sequence). Trimming left V 4 bases short and J 10 bases short, with 16 bases between. For the CDR3, the DNA is TGTGCCAGCAGCCCGACAGCCGCTGTACGAGCTTTCTTT. Amino acids: CASSPTAAVRAFF.

Many counts were recorded for this clonotype. The chain recombines TRBV28 with TRBJ2-7; the D gene is possibly TRBD1 (6 bases). Germline values: CDR1 MDHEN, CDR2 SYDVKM. The CDR3 sequence is 15 residues long. V gave up 7 bases and J gave up 3 bases, with 19 bases separating them. The CDR3 here is CASTLTGGPFYEQYF. The CDR3 DNA reads as TGTGCCAGCACCCTGACAGGAGGACCTTTCTACGAGCAGTACTTC.

This clonotype was seen at least ten times. The chain combines TRBV2 with TRBJ2-7; D possibly uses TRBD1 or TRBD2 (5 bases each). The CDR3 is 15 amino acids. Germline V gene lookup returns CDR1 SNHLY and CDR2 FYNNEI. The V end was cut by 2 bases, the J end by 2 bases, with 13 bases between. The CDR3 region has the DNA TGTGCCAGCAGTGAACCGGGACCGCCCCCCTACGAGCAGTACTTC. This sequence encodes CASSEPGPPPYEQYF.

As regards this clonotype: A read error is the likely source, as a far larger clone sits one nucleotide away. CDR3 in amino acids: CASSPSGQGPYEQYF. The CDR3 coding sequence is TGTGCCAGCAGCCCTAGCGGGCAGGGCCCCTACGAGCAGTACTTC. This sequence joins TRBV6-4 and TRBJ2-7; the match to TRBD2 covers 8 bases. With V trimmed by 6 bases and J by 2 bases, 9 bases remained unmatched. The CDR3 spans 15 residues. Germline assignment: CDR1 MRHNA and CDR2 SNTAGT.

This sequence joins TRBV6-5 and TRBJ1-2; D may be TRBD1 (5 bases). This CDR3 spans 19 amino acids. Germline CDR1 and CDR2: MNHEY and SVGAGI. Trimming shortened V by 2 bases and J by 5 bases, and 27 bases separated the two germline ends. The CDR3 sequence: CASSYVITTDPGLKYGYTF. CDR3 coding DNA: TGTGCCAGCAGTTACGTTATCACGACAGACCCGGGACTAAAATATGGCTACACCTTC.

The chain links TRBV29-1 to TRBJ2-3, with 8 bases aligning to TRBD2. J lost 0 bases, V lost 4 bases, and 3 bases had no gene match. Germline CDR1 and CDR2: SQVTM and ANQGSEA. The CDR3 consists of 14 residues. The chain's CDR3 is CSVVAGGSTDTQYF. CDR3 nucleotide sequence: TGCAGCGTTGTGGCGGGAGGTAGCACAGATACGCAGTATTTT.

CDR3 in amino acids: CASSEADGATSTEAFF. The CDR3 coding sequence is TGTGCCAGCAGTGAAGCGGACGGGGCAACAAGCACTGAAGCTTTCTTT. The chain uses TRBV6-1 and TRBJ1-1, with D possibly TRBD1 on 5 matching bases. Trimming took 0 bases from V and 4 from J, leaving 15 bases between them. This CDR3 contains 16 residues. Germline loops: CDR1 MNHNS, CDR2 SASEGT.

This clonotype was found many times. The V and J genes are TRBV20-1 and TRBJ2-7; D ambiguous. The germline V gene encodes CDR1 DFQATT and CDR2 SNEGSKA (reference sequence). V was shortened by 3 bases and J by 3 bases, with 12 bases between the two germline ends. This CDR3 has 13 residues. In DNA form, the CDR3 reads TGCAGTGCTAGCCAGGTGGTGGGCTACGAGCAGTACTTC. Translating it yields CSASQVVGYEQYF.

This clonotype came up many times. The gene calls are TRBV6-5 and TRBJ1-5; 7 nucleotides match TRBD1. V gave up 4 bases and J gave up 3 bases; unmatched junction bases: 18. The CDR3 consists of 19 residues. CDR1 and CDR2 from the germline V gene are MNHEY and SVGAGI. CDR3 nucleotide sequence: TGTGCCAGCAGTTCCATGTGGCTGACCGGGACAGATTACAATCAGCCCCAGCATTTT. It codes for CASSSMWLTGTDYNQPQHF.

In its sample, this clonotype was seen many times. V is TRBV7-6 and J is TRBJ1-1, with a possible D match to TRBD1 (5 bases). V shed 5 bases and J shed 6 bases, with 10 bases lying between them. This CDR3 is 12 amino acids long. CDR1 is SGHVS and CDR2 is FNYEAQ in the germline V gene. The CDR3 is CASSRVGAEAFF. The CDR3 nucleotides are TGTGCCAGCAGCCGAGTGGGGGCTGAAGCTTTCTTT.

This clonotype was found many times. The chain uses TRBV7-3 and TRBJ2-5; D may be TRBD1 (6 bases). This CDR3 contains 13 residues. Germline lookup yields CDR1 SGHTA and CDR2 FQGTGA. V gave up 5 bases and J gave up 5 bases, with 12 bases separating them. The CDR3 is CASSQQGGETQYF. DNA of the CDR3: TGTGCCAGCAGCCAACAGGGCGGGGAGACCCAGTACTTC.

The genes are TRBV2 and TRBJ1-4; no definite D call. The V gene's germline CDR1 is SNHLY and CDR2 FYNNEI. V was trimmed by 0 bases and J by 9 bases, leaving 2 bases between them. This CDR3 comprises 11 residues. DNA for the CDR3: TGTGCCAGCAGTGAAGCTCAAAAACTGTTTTTT. It is translated as CASSEAQKLFF.

The rearrangement links TRBV19 to TRBJ2-1; D is unclear. The germline V gene encodes CDR1 LNHDA and CDR2 SQIVND (reference sequence). The CDR3 extends over 15 amino acids. Trimming cost V 1 base and J 2 bases, with 9 bases left between them. The CDR3 DNA reads as TGTGCCAGTAGTATAGCCTTTAGCCCCTACAATGAGCAGTTCTTC. Amino acid sequence: CASSIAFSPYNEQFF.

Many counts were recorded for this clonotype. V gene TRBV6-2 or TRBV6-3 combines with J gene TRBJ2-1; TRBD2 matches 12 bases. This CDR3 spans 17 amino acids. Trimming took 2 bases from V and 7 from J; bases not matched to a gene: 9. Per the germline V gene, CDR1 is MNHEY and CDR2 is SVGEGT. The CDR3 loop is CASSYPSGRASTNEQFF. The CDR3 region has the DNA TGTGCCAGCAGTTACCCTAGCGGGAGGGCAAGTACAAATGAGCAGTTCTTC.